The 5 T cell receptor beta chains given below trace back to one sample, sequenced in a study of blood T cell repertoires in COVID-19. Clones were read by immunoSEQ multiplex PCR, and TCRdb kept only the in-frame ones, dropping some. In the table there are roughly 170,000 clones, roughly 81% of which are singletons. Sequenced material: peripheral blood. The receptors come from a man aged 40-55 years who had recovered from COVID-19.

In this sample, this clone turned up a few times. This same CDR3 is encoded by further DNA sequences in the sample. This chain joins TRBV12-3 or TRBV12-4 and TRBJ2-7; D is ambiguous. The V gene lost 3 bases and the J gene lost 1 base, with 7 bases spanning the gap. This CDR3 spans 13 amino acids. The CDR3 region has the DNA TGTGCCAGCAGTTTGGTAGATTCCTACGAGCAGTACTTC. Translation: CASSLVDSYEQYF.

The chain uses TRBV5-1 and TRBJ2-2, with TRBD2 matching over 7 bases. After removal of 7 bases from V and 1 base from J, the junction contained 7 bases not matched to a gene. Germline V gene lookup returns CDR1 SGHRS and CDR2 YFSETQ. The CDR3 sequence is 15 residues long. The DNA for the CDR3 is TGCGCCAGCTATACCGGGACTATGAACACCGGGGAGCTGTTTTTT. Protein: CASYTGTMNTGELFF.

The chain links TRBV12-3 or TRBV12-4 to TRBJ1-3; D remains ambiguous. The germline V and J ends were trimmed by 6 bases and 9 bases, with 12 bases remaining between them. The CDR3 sequence is 12 residues long. The CDR3 DNA follows: TGTGCCAGCAGCGTCCATCGGGGCACCATATATTTT. Protein sequence: CASSVHRGTIYF.

This clone was observed a handful of times. The gene calls are TRBV30 and TRBJ1-1; TRBD1 might be the D (5 bases). Germline V gene sequence: CDR1 GTSNPN, CDR2 SVGIG (reference sequence). The CDR3 contains 14 residues. V lost 3 bases to trimming and J lost 6 bases, with 17 bases between them. The CDR3 loop reads CAWSPPPGRSEAFF. DNA of the CDR3: TGTGCCTGGAGCCCCCCGCCAGGGAGGTCTGAAGCTTTCTTT.

This clone was seen a handful of times. The V and J genes are TRBV28 and TRBJ2-7; TRBD2 is a possible D gene (5 bases). Germline loops: CDR1 MDHEN, CDR2 SYDVKM. The CDR3 contains 14 residues. Trimming removed 8 bases from V and 2 bases from J, with 16 bases in between. The CDR3 DNA reads as TGTGCCAGCCAAGGCATGAGGGCTGCCTACGAGCAGTACTTC. Its protein is CASQGMRAAYEQYF.